These 26 T cell receptor beta chains came from one sample sequenced in a study of cytomegalovirus exposure and HLA in healthy donors. 13 Jbeta primers and 60 Vbeta primers were used for the PCR. The data were produced by immunoSEQ multiplex PCR, yet TCRdb's version contains in-frame clones alone and is incomplete. The repertoire holds 130,000 or so clones, with about 74% as singletons. The sequenced sample was PBMCs. These receptors all stem from a woman aged 55 to 70 in good health and CMV-seronegative.

The chain uses TRBV27 and TRBJ2-5; tentatively, D is TRBD2 (6 bases). Germline V gives CDR1 MNHEY, CDR2 SMNVEV (reference sequence). This CDR3 has 16 amino acids. The V gene lost 5 bases and the J gene lost 5 bases, with 21 bases spanning the gap. The CDR3 sequence: CASSATWGVAGETQYF. CDR3 nucleotides: TGTGCCAGCAGTGCAACGTGGGGGGTTGCGGGGGAGACCCAGTACTTC.

The CDR3 DNA sequence: TGTGCCAGCAGCAAAGCCGTACAACTAGCGGGAGGGCAATCGCAGTTCTTC. It specifies CASSKAVQLAGGQSQFF. The chain has TRBV21-1 and TRBJ2-1; no DNA check was done on the table's D call, TRBD2. TRBV21-1 is described as a pseudogene. The CDR3 runs 17 residues.

CDR3 in DNA: TGTGCCTGGAGCACCGGCGGGAGCTCCTACAATGAGCAGTTCTTC. Protein product: CAWSTGGSSYNEQFF. The gene calls are TRBV30 and TRBJ2-1; 7 bases agree with TRBD2. Germline lookup yields CDR1 GTSNPN and CDR2 SVGIG (reference sequence). The CDR3 consists of 15 residues. V dropped 3 bases and J dropped 0; count of bases not matched to a gene: 5.

The chain employs TRBV11-3 and TRBJ2-5, with 10 bases identical to TRBD2. The germline gives CDR1 SGHNT, CDR2 YENEEA. The CDR3 is 19 residues long. V shed 4 bases, J shed 5 bases, and the junction held 19 bases outside the gene matches. CDR3 bases: TGTGCCAGCAGCTCCGGGGGGCTAGCGGGGGCAATCGGTGTGGAGACCCAGTACTTC. It encodes CASSSGGLAGAIGVETQYF. The variable domain in full, completed from reference TRBV11-3 and TRBJ2-5, reads EAGVVQSPRYKIIEKKQPVAFWCNPISGHNTLYWYLQNLGQGPELLIRYENEEAVDDSQLPKDRFSAERLKGVDSTLKIQPAELGDSAVYLCASSSGGLAGAIGVETQYFGPGTRLLVL.

J is TRBJ2-3 and V is TRBV2; 7 bases line up with TRBD1. The length of the CDR3 is 12 residues. V shed 5 bases, J shed 9 bases, and the junction held 5 bases outside the gene matches. CDR1 SNHLY and CDR2 FYNNEI come from the germline V gene. CDR3 region: CASSWQGDTQYF. CDR3 DNA sequence: TGTGCCAGCAGTTGGCAGGGGGACACGCAGTATTTT.

The genes are TRBV27 and TRBJ2-7; 9 bases are shared with TRBD2. Germline trimming cut 2 bases from V and 4 bases from J; bases unmatched to any gene: 6. The CDR3 extends over 15 amino acids. Germline V gene sequence: CDR1 MNHEY, CDR2 SMNVEV (reference sequence). CDR3: CASSLASGVKYEQYF. The CDR3 bases are TGTGCCAGCAGTTTAGCTAGCGGGGTAAAATACGAGCAGTACTTC.

J is TRBJ2-3 and V is TRBV28; 9 nucleotides agree with TRBD2. Germline values: CDR1 MDHEN, CDR2 SYDVKM. The CDR3 contains 17 residues. Trimming removed 5 bases from V and 7 bases from J; junction bases left unmatched: 16. The CDR3 DNA follows: TGTGCCAGCAGTCCCGCGGGGAGCGGGGGGCGACACTATACGCAGTATTTT. Protein sequence: CASSPAGSGGRHYTQYF.

This sequence joins TRBV7-2 and TRBJ2-1; D is unresolved. V was cut by 2 bases and J by 0 bases, with 8 bases left in between. Germline CDR1 SGHTA, CDR2 FQGNSA. This CDR3 has 15 amino acids. CDR3: CASSLIPSSYNEQFF. The CDR3 nucleotides read TGTGCCAGCAGCTTAATTCCGAGCTCCTACAATGAGCAGTTCTTC.

This clone was observed a few times. The V gene is TRBV5-1, the J gene TRBJ2-5; TRBD1 might be the D (6 bases). The J call could be wrong; TRBJ2-7 is a better fit for the DNA end. Germline-derived CDR1 and CDR2 are SGHRS and YFSETQ. The CDR3 extends over 15 amino acids. The CDR3: CASSLVQGTAYEQYF. The CDR3 region has the DNA TGCGCCAGCAGCTTGGTGCAGGGGACCGCCTACGAGCAGTACTTC.

The chain carries TRBV28 and TRBJ1-1; no reliable D call. The CDR3 loop spans 14 amino acids. Germline values: CDR1 MDHEN, CDR2 SYDVKM. With 5 bases removed from V and 1 base from J, the gap between germline ends came to 11 bases. Here the CDR3 reads CASSPRRPNTEAFF. The CDR3 DNA reads TGTGCCAGCAGTCCCCGCAGGCCGAACACTGAAGCTTTCTTT.

This clone occurred once. This chain links TRBV19 with TRBJ2-7; 15 nucleotides line up with TRBD2. The germline V gene encodes CDR1 LNHDA and CDR2 SQIVND (reference sequence). This CDR3 region has 17 residues. With V trimmed by 3 bases and J by 1 base, 4 bases remained unmatched. The CDR3 nucleotides read TGTGCCAGTAGTATCGCCGGACTAGCGGGAGGGTCCTACGAGCAGTACTTC. Translating gives CASSIAGLAGGSYEQYF. The entire variable domain, with the rest obtained from reference TRBV19 and TRBJ2-7, is as follows: DGGITQSPKYLFRKEGQNVTLSCEQNLNHDAMYWYRQDPGQGLRLIYYSQIVNDFQKGDIAEGYSVSREKKESFPLTVTSAQKNPTAFYLCASSIAGLAGGSYEQYFGPGTRLTVT.

V and J are TRBV28 and TRBJ2-7; tentatively, D is TRBD1 (6 bases). There are 19 residues in the CDR3. Germline CDR1 and CDR2: MDHEN and SYDVKM. Trimming removed 5 bases from V and 1 base from J, with 27 bases in between. The CDR3 sequence: CASSLRLHRETTLSYEQYF. For the CDR3, the DNA is TGTGCCAGCAGTCTCAGACTCCACAGGGAAACGACCTTATCCTACGAGCAGTACTTC.

The sample holds one count of this clone. The CDR3 sequence is CASSSRDRGFGGYTF. CDR3 DNA sequence: TGTGCCAGCAGTTCGCGGGACAGGGGTTTCGGTGGCTACACCTTC. V is TRBV28 and J is TRBJ1-2; 10 nucleotides match TRBD1. The germline V gene encodes CDR1 MDHEN and CDR2 SYDVKM. The CDR3 spans 15 residues. Unmatched junction bases numbered 9, after V lost 4 bases and J lost 7 bases.

The rearrangement links TRBV6-1 to TRBJ2-7, with 8 bases that match TRBD1. With V trimmed by 4 bases and J by 2 bases, 10 bases remained unmatched. The CDR3 loop spans 16 amino acids. CDR1 MNHNS and CDR2 SASEGT come from the germline V gene. CDR3 residues: CASSGEPGQAAYEQYF. CDR3 sequence (DNA): TGTGCCAGCAGTGGGGAACCGGGACAGGCCGCCTACGAGCAGTACTTC.

A few counts support this clone. This sequence joins TRBV5-1 and TRBJ2-7, with TRBD2 as a possible D gene (8 bases). The CDR3 loop spans 14 amino acids. Germline V gene sequence: CDR1 SGHRS, CDR2 YFSETQ. V shed 7 bases and J shed 1 base, with 15 bases lying between them. The CDR3 region has the DNA TGCGCCAGCCAGGGGGTAGCGGGGTCCTACGAGCAGTACTTC. Encoded protein: CASQGVAGSYEQYF.

This clone has more than one count but fewer than ten. At one of its ends the junction is not consistent with the germline gene, which may arise from a read error. This chain uses TRBV4-2 with TRBJ1-5, with TRBD1 identical over 9 bases. CDR1 and CDR2 (germline): LGHNA, YNFKEQ. The CDR3 runs 16 residues. The CDR3 DNA reads as TGTGCCAGCAGCGAAGACTACAGGGGGCAAGGACAGCCCCAGCATTTT. Translation gives CASSEDYRGQGQPQHF.

The gene calls are TRBV27 and TRBJ2-3, with 8 bases matching TRBD1. The germline V gene encodes CDR1 MNHEY and CDR2 SMNVEV (reference sequence). The CDR3 totals 15 residues. V was clipped by 6 bases and J by 8 bases; unmatched bases: 13. The CDR3 protein is CASSQRVSGGSTQYF. In DNA, the CDR3 is TGTGCCAGCAGCCAGCGGGTGTCAGGGGGCAGTACGCAGTATTTT.

The chain is built from TRBV11-2 and TRBJ2-5; 12 bases line up with TRBD2. Germline lookup yields CDR1 SGHAT and CDR2 FQNNGV. Trimming took 1 base from V and 4 from J; bases not matched to a gene: 10. This CDR3 is built from 18 residues. For the CDR3, the DNA is TGTGCCAGCAGCTTAGTTGTTTCTAGCGGGGGGGCTCGAGAGACCCAGTACTTC. This codes for CASSLVVSSGGARETQYF.

There are a few counts of this clone. V usage is TRBV25-1 and J usage is TRBJ2-7; D might be TRBD2 (5 bases). V was clipped by 4 bases and J by 3 bases, with 19 bases between them. This CDR3 contains 16 residues. Germline CDR1 and CDR2: MGHDK and SYGVNS. CDR3 bases: TGTGCCAGCAGTGCCCTTACGGGGTCCTTTCGCTACGAGCAGTACTTC. Its translation: CASSALTGSFRYEQYF.

Concerning this clone: At one boundary the junction diverges from the germline segment, which might be a read error. The chain employs TRBV7-9 and TRBJ2-2; D is unclear. The germline V gene encodes CDR1 SEHNR and CDR2 FQNEAQ (reference sequence). CDR3 length: 15 amino acids. The CDR3 DNA follows: TGTTCCAGCAGCTTTGGCGGCCTGAACACCGGGGAGCTGTTTTTT. Translated, it gives CSSSFGGLNTGELFF. Variable domain in full (rest from reference TRBV7-9 and TRBJ2-2): DTGVSQNPRHKITKRGQNVTFRCDPISEHNRLYWYRQTLGQGPEFLTYFQNEAQLEKSRLLSDRFSAERPKGSFSTLEIQRTEQGDSAMYLCSSSFGGLNTGELFFGEGSRLTVL.

The gene calls are TRBV25-1 and TRBJ2-7; 9 bases line up with TRBD1. The length of the CDR3 is 15 residues. The J segment lost 3 bases and the V segment lost 3 bases, leaving 6 bases of the junction unmatched. Germline CDR1 reads MGHDK; CDR2 reads SYGVNS. The CDR3 loop reads CASSDPGTGSYEQYF. The CDR3 coding sequence is TGTGCCAGCAGTGACCCAGGGACAGGGAGCTACGAGCAGTACTTC.

The chain uses TRBV4-1 and TRBJ1-3, with 8 bases matching TRBD1. J was trimmed by 1 base and V by 8 bases; bases with no gene match: 1. This CDR3 is 13 amino acids long. Germline V CDR1 and CDR2: MGHRA, YSYEKL. This chain's CDR3 is CASGDRSGNTIYF. The CDR3 nucleotides are TGCGCCAGCGGGGACAGGTCTGGAAACACCATATATTTT.

This chain connects TRBV28 to TRBJ1-1; no firm D call. The V end lost 7 bases, the J end lost 4 bases, and 16 bases lay between the germline ends. The CDR3 loop spans 14 amino acids. CDR1 and CDR2 from the germline V gene are MDHEN and SYDVKM. The CDR3 reads CASNSGNPSTEAFF. CDR3 in DNA: TGTGCCAGCAACTCGGGAAACCCCAGCACTGAAGCTTTCTTT.

The chain carries TRBV14 and TRBJ2-5; D is unresolved. The end of the DNA is better explained by TRBJ2-7, so the J call may be wrong. CDR1 and CDR2 (germline): SGHDN, FVKESK. This CDR3 is 15 amino acids long. CDR3 sequence reads: CASSQSAGLSYEQYF. The DNA for the CDR3 is TGTGCCAGCAGCCAATCTGCTGGGCTGTCCTACGAGCAGTACTTC.

The J gene is TRBJ1-2, the V gene TRBV29-1; 7 nucleotides align to TRBD1. The CDR3 is 13 amino acids. With V trimmed by 0 bases and J by 8 bases, 6 bases remained unmatched. Germline V CDR1 and CDR2: SQVTM, ANQGSEA. The DNA for the CDR3 is TGCAGCGTTGAAGAGACAGGGAGATCCGGCTACACCTTC. Protein: CSVEETGRSGYTF.

The chain combines TRBV7-3 with TRBJ2-5; 10 nucleotides agree with TRBD1. Germline V CDR1 and CDR2: SGHTA, FQGTGA. V was pared by 5 bases and J by 9 bases, with 15 bases of the junction left unmatched. The CDR3 consists of 16 residues. CDR3 sequence: CASSPTGGTGAEAQYF. CDR3 DNA sequence: TGTGCCAGCAGCCCCACAGGCGGGACAGGGGCGGAGGCCCAGTACTTC.